The sequence of this T cell receptor (beta chain) was determined in a study of primary melanoma T cells and metastatic recurrence. Trimming at V came to 0 bases and at J to 7 bases, leaving 11 bases not matched to a gene. Germline-derived CDR1 and CDR2 are MNHGY and SAAAGT. The CDR3 spans 17 residues. Here immunoSEQ multiplex PCR was the method, and the copy in TCRdb shows in-frame clones only, minus some. The data hold almost 350 clones, with about 87% observed a single time. Sample: melanoma tumor tissue. The genes are TRBV6-8 and TRBJ2-5; the match to TRBD2 covers 10 bases. The clonotype was recovered from a human donor with melanoma. The chain's CDR3 is CASSYSIIAGGSGTQYF. CDR3 in DNA: TGTGCCAGCAGTTACTCGATAATAGCGGGAGGCTCGGGGACCCAGTACTTC.